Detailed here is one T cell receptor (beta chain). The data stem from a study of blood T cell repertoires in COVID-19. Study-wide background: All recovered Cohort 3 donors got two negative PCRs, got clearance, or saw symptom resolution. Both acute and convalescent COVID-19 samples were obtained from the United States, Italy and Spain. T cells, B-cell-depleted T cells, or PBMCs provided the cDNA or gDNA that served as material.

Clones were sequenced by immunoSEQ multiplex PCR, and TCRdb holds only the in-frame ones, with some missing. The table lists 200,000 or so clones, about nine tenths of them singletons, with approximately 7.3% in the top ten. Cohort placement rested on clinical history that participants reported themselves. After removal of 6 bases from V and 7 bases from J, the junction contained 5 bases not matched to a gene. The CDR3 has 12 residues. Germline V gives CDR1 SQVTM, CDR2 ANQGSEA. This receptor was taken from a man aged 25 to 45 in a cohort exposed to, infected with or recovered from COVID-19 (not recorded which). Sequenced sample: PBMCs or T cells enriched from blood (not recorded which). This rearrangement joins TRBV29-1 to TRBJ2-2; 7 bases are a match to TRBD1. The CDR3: CSVRQGIGELFF. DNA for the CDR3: TGCAGCGTAAGACAGGGCATCGGGGAGCTGTTTTTT.